This T cell receptor beta chain was captured in a study of follicular helper T cells after annual influenza vaccination. Study at large: For some subjects, blood spans the 2013-2014, 2014-2015 and 2015-2016 annual vaccinations.

Here immunoSEQ multiplex PCR was the method, and the copy in TCRdb shows in-frame clones only, minus some. In the table there are some 5,000 clones, 70% to 85% of which are singletons. This clone turned up a few times. Its antigen is as yet unknown. The time point is: 2015-2016 season, pre-vaccination. No donor had influenza vaccine in the prior 6 months; all lived in the community. The germline V and J ends were trimmed by 4 bases and 2 bases, with 15 bases remaining between them. The germline CDR1 and CDR2 sequences are WSHSY and SAAADI. The CDR3 has 15 amino acids. Study conclusions and caveats: Productive TCRB sequences came from only about 10-22% of cells.

The V and J genes are TRBV10-2 and TRBJ2-7; D is unclear. This material consisted of CXCR5+ CD38- circulating T follicular helper cells from blood, taken on the day of influenza vaccination. Subset: circulating Tfh, non-naive CD4+CXCR5+PD-1+ (ICOS+CD38+ or ICOS-CD38-). The clonotype comes from an adult who received the influenza vaccine. DNA of the CDR3: TGCGCCAGCAGTGTCAACAGAGGCGGTACCTACGAGCAGTACTTC. Its protein is CASSVNRGGTYEQYF.